These T cell receptor beta chains were read from a single sample in a study of T cells in Graves' hyperthyroidism and ophthalmopathy. TCRdb ran MiXCR on the multiplex PCR reads and lists one entry per CDR3 protein. The repertoire consists of around 240,000 distinct CDR3 sequences, with 16% occurring once and the leading ten covering 25% to 30%. Sample: blood. The origin of the receptors is a woman aged 18-30 years with Graves' ophthalmopathy. Each CDR3 is given with its conserved first and last residue. Each record gives: clone size, V gene, J gene, D gene, CDR3 protein, CDR3 DNA. D genes are given only for firm matches. Size values are once, few and many counts, or a class for expanded clones, and some rows have none.

>many|TRBV19|TRBJ2-1|.
CASSTGTEGHNEQFF
TGTGCCAGTAGTACCGGGACCGAGGGACACAATGAGCAGTTCTTC
>many|TRBV10-3|TRBJ1-1|.
CAISESQGATEAFF
TGTGCCATCAGTGAGTCACAGGGCGCCACTGAAGCTTTCTTT
>.|TRBV15|TRBJ1-4|.
CATSRDGSNEKLFF
TGTGCCACCAGCAGAGATGGATCTAATGAAAAACTGTTTTTT
>many|TRBV20-1|TRBJ1-2|.
CSARDPRGGYTF
TGCAGTGCTAGAGACCCACGAGGTGGCTACACCTTC
>many|TRBV2|TRBJ1-2|.
CASSVRVGRGYTF
TGTGCCAGCAGTGTAAGGGTTGGTAGGGGCTACACCTTC
>many|TRBV12-3/TRBV12-4|TRBJ2-1|.
CASSLSGTPYNEQFF
TGTGCCAGCAGTCTCTCCGGGACACCCTACAATGAGCAGTTCTTC
>many|TRBV20-1|TRBJ1-2|.
CSAGEDYGYTF
TGCAGTGCGGGGGAGGACTATGGCTACACCTTC
>many|TRBV4-3|TRBJ2-7|.
CASSPGVGGEQYF
TGCGCCAGCAGCCCCGGGGTGGGGGGCGAGCAGTACTTC
>many|TRBV28|TRBJ1-2|.
CASSPSSLGNYGYTF
TGTGCCAGCAGTCCCTCCTCGTTGGGTAACTATGGCTACACCTTC
>many|TRBV5-1|TRBJ2-1|TRBD2
CASSLYSGTIAHNEQFF
TGCGCCAGCAGCTTGTATTCAGGGACTATAGCGCACAATGAGCAGTTCTTC
>many|TRBV7-9|TRBJ1-1|.
CASSLASDLNTEAFF
TGTGCCAGCAGCTTAGCCTCGGACTTGAACACTGAAGCTTTCTTT
>many|TRBV5-1|TRBJ1-1|.
CASSSGSGAFF
TGCGCCAGCAGCTCTGGTAGCGGGGCTTTCTTT
>many|TRBV11-2|TRBJ1-2|.
CASSLNSDRTGYTF
TGTGCCAGCAGCTTAAATTCGGACAGAACTGGCTACACCTTC
>many|TRBV5-1|TRBJ2-2|TRBD1
CASSLQAQGKAGELFF
TGCGCCAGCAGCTTGCAGGCACAGGGGAAGGCCGGGGAGCTGTTTTTT
>many|TRBV29-1|TRBJ2-3|.
CSIRKGNTDTQYF
TGCAGCATTCGGAAGGGAAACACAGATACGCAGTATTTT
>few|TRBV6-6|TRBJ1-6|.
CASSYRSSPLHF
TGTGCCAGCAGTTACAGGAGTTCACCCCTCCACTTT
>many|TRBV7-9|TRBJ2-5|.
CASARDGENLRETQYF
TGTGCCAGCGCGCGCGATGGGGAAAATTTAAGAGAGACCCAGTACTTC
>many|TRBV28|TRBJ1-2|TRBD1
CASTVDRVGGYTF
TGTGCCAGCACGGTAGACAGGGTTGGTGGCTACACCTTC
>many|TRBV28|TRBJ2-7|TRBD2
CASRPTGTSGRSYEQYF
TGTGCCAGCAGACCTACCGGGACTAGCGGGAGATCCTACGAGCAGTACTTC
>many|TRBV10-3|TRBJ2-7|TRBD2
CAISAGLAGYEQYF
TGTGCCATCAGTGCCGGACTAGCGGGCTACGAGCAGTACTTC
>many|TRBV27|TRBJ2-2|.
CASSFSRGNAGELFF
TGTGCCAGCAGTTTCAGTAGGGGTAACGCCGGGGAGCTGTTTTTT
>.|TRBV12-3/TRBV12-4|TRBJ2-5|.
CASSSKPWGEVGTQYF
TGTGCCAGCAGTTCAAAACCTTGGGGTGAAGTTGGGACCCAGTACTTC
>few|TRBV5-1|TRBJ1-1|.
CASSLSTALNTEAFF
TGCGCCAGCAGCTTGTCGACCGCCCTGAACACTGAAGCTTTCTTT
>many|TRBV27|TRBJ2-7|.
CASSLSPQSTYEQYF
TGTGCCAGCAGTTTATCCCCCCAATCGACCTACGAGCAGTACTTC
>many|TRBV2|TRBJ1-5|.
CASSEEGNQPQHF
TGTGCCAGCAGTGAAGAGGGCAATCAGCCCCAGCATTTT
>few|TRBV7-6|TRBJ2-3|TRBD2
CASSLLAGDGTDTQYF
TGTGCCAGCAGCTTATTAGCGGGAGACGGCACAGATACGCAGTATTTT
>many|TRBV5-1|TRBJ2-2|TRBD1
CASSLIQGAPGELFF
TGCGCCAGCAGCTTGATTCAGGGGGCCCCCGGGGAGCTGTTTTTT
>many|TRBV27|TRBJ2-3|.
CASSSYWRQSTDTQYF
TGTGCCAGCAGTTCCTATTGGCGGCAAAGCACAGATACGCAGTATTTT
>many|TRBV7-8|TRBJ2-1|.
CASSSFRLKRTFNEQFF
TGTGCCAGCAGCTCTTTTCGTTTGAAGCGCACATTCAATGAGCAGTTCTTC
>many|TRBV5-1|TRBJ1-1|.
CASSRRQNTEAFF
TGCGCCAGCAGCCGGAGGCAGAACACTGAAGCTTTCTTT